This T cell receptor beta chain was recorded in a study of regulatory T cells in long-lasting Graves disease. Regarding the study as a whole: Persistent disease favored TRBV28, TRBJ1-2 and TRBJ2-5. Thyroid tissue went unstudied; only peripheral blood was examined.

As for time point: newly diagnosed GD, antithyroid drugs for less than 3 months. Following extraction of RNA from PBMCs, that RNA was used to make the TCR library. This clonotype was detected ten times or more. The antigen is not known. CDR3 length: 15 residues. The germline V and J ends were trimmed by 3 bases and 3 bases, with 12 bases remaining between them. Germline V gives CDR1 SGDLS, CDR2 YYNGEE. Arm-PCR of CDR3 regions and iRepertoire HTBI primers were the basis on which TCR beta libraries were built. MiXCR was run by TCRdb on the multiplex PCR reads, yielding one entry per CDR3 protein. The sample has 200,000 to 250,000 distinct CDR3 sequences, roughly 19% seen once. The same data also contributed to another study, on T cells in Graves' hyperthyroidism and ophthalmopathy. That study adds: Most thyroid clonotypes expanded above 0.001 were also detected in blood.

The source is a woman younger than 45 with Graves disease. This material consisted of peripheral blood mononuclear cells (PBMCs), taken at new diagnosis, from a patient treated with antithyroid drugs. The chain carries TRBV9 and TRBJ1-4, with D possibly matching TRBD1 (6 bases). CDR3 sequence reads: CASSAGQTANEKLFF. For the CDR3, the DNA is TGTGCCAGCAGCGCCGGACAGACCGCTAATGAAAAACTGTTTTTT.